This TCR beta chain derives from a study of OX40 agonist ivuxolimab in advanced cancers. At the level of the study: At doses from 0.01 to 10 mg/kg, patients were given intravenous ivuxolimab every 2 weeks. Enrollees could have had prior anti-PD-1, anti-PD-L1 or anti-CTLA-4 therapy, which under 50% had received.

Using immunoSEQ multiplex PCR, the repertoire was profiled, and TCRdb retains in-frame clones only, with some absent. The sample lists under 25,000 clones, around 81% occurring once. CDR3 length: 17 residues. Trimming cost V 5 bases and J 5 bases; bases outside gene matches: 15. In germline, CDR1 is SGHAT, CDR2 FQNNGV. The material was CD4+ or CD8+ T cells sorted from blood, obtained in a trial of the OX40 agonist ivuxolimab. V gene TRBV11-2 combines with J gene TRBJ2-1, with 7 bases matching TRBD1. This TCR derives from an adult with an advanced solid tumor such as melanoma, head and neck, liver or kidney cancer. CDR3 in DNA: TGTGCCAGCAGCAAAGACCCCCCAGGGGGAATACACAATGAGCAGTTCTTC. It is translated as CASSKDPPGGIHNEQFF.